Listed here is a single T cell receptor (beta chain). Germline CDR1 LNHNV, CDR2 YYDKDF (reference sequence). This CDR3 has 12 amino acids. V dropped 3 bases and J dropped 5 bases, with 5 bases sitting between them. The sample belongs to a study of T cell changes during pregnancy in multiple sclerosis. The assay was immunoSEQ multiplex PCR, and TCRdb's table has in-frame clones only and misses some. This repertoire shows nearly 110,000 clones, about nine tenths found once; its top ten account for 0.78%. The rearrangement uses TRBV15 and TRBJ1-5, with D unclear. This sequence originates from a female donor in good health, enrolled as a control in a pregnancy study. Sample: peripheral blood, taken in the third trimester of pregnancy. The CDR3 bases are TGTGCCACCAGCAGCCAGGATCAGCCCCAGCATTTT. It encodes CATSSQDQPQHF. Full variable domain (outside the CDR3, taken from reference TRBV15 and TRBJ1-5): DAMVIQNPRYQVTQFGKPVTLSCSQTLNHNVMYWYQQKSSQAPKLLFHYYDKDFNNEADTPDNFQSRRPNTSFCFLDIRSPGLGDTAMYLCATSSQDQPQHFGDGTRLSIL.